A selection of T cell receptor beta chains follows, all from one sample in a study of blood T cell repertoires in COVID-19. Produced via immunoSEQ multiplex PCR; TCRdb's table is partial and in-frame only. The sample holds some 410,000 clones, 88% seen once. Sequenced: PBMCs or T cells enriched from blood (not recorded which). All receptors derive from a woman aged 25 to 39 with acute COVID-19. CDR3s include the opening cysteine and the closing phenylalanine or tryptophan. D genes are given only for firm matches. Clone size is shown for a subset of rows, as once, few, many or a class of expanded clone.

size	V	D	J	CDR3	DNA
.	TRBV7-2	TRBD1	TRBJ1-1	CASSLGQGYTEAFF	TGTGCCAGCAGCTTAGGACAGGGCTACACTGAAGCTTTCTTT
.	TRBV19	.	TRBJ2-6	CASTRAGANVLTF	TGTGCCAGTACCAGGGCCGGGGCCAACGTCCTGACTTTC
few	TRBV10-3	.	TRBJ1-1	CAISESGRTEAFF	TGTGCCATCAGTGAGTCTGGGAGGACTGAAGCTTTCTTT
.	TRBV3-1/TRBV3-2	TRBD1	TRBJ1-6	CASSQGGLSGQSSYNSPLHF	TGTGCCAGCAGCCAAGGAGGACTTTCGGGACAGAGCTCCTATAATTCACCCCTCCACTTT
.	TRBV18	.	TRBJ2-7	CASSPPGFGEQYF	TGTGCCAGCTCACCCCCGGGATTCGGCGAGCAGTACTTC
.	TRBV7-9	TRBD1	TRBJ2-5	CASSYTGQGGETQYF	TGTGCCAGCAGCTATACCGGACAGGGCGGTGAGACCCAGTACTTC
.	TRBV9	.	TRBJ2-3	CASSVAAGVLRADTQYF	TGTGCCAGCAGCGTAGCAGCAGGGGTTCTGAGGGCAGATACGCAGTATTTT
.	TRBV4-1	TRBD2	TRBJ2-1	CASSLETSGGQSSYNEQFF	TGCGCCAGCAGCCTCGAGACTAGCGGGGGGCAAAGCTCCTACAATGAGCAGTTCTTC
.	TRBV2	.	TRBJ1-6	CASSEVRGSYNSPLHF	TGTGCCAGCAGTGAAGTAAGGGGTTCCTATAATTCACCCCTCCACTTT
once	TRBV18	.	TRBJ2-7	CASSPSRGGEQYF	TGTGCCAGCTCACCTAGCAGGGGTGGCGAGCAGTACTTC
.	TRBV6-4	.	TRBJ1-2	CASSAAGNYGYTF	TGTGCCAGCAGCGCGGCCGGCAACTATGGCTACACCTTC
.	TRBV7-3	TRBD1	TRBJ1-1	CASSTNRQGVAFF	TGTGCCAGCAGCACGAACCGACAGGGTGTGGCTTTCTTT
few	TRBV29-1	TRBD1	TRBJ2-1	CSTKEGTGDNEQFF	TGCAGCACTAAGGAGGGGACAGGGGATAATGAGCAGTTCTTC
.	TRBV7-2	TRBD1	TRBJ1-1	CASTLLGQGQNTEAFF	TGTGCCAGCACTCTTTTAGGACAGGGACAAAACACTGAAGCTTTCTTT
few	TRBV19	TRBD1	TRBJ1-5	CASTPDRGVSNQPQHF	TGTGCCAGTACCCCGGACAGGGGGGTTAGCAATCAGCCCCAGCATTTT
.	TRBV2	TRBD2	TRBJ2-3	CASSDRLAGVSRLQYF	TGTGCCAGCAGTGACCGGCTAGCGGGGGTGTCGCGGTTGCAGTATTTT
once	TRBV28	.	TRBJ1-4	CASSLLGNSITEKLFF	TGTGCCAGCAGTTTATTGGGCAACTCAATAACCGAAAAACTGTTTTTT
.	TRBV30	TRBD2	TRBJ2-5	CAWSAGLAAQETQYF	TGTGCCTGGAGTGCAGGTCTAGCGGCCCAAGAGACCCAGTACTTC
.	TRBV6-5	.	TRBJ1-4	CASTPNEKLFF	TGTGCCAGCACCCCAAATGAAAAACTGTTTTTT
.	TRBV4-2	.	TRBJ2-3	CASSQGTLRGTDTQYF	TGTGCCAGCAGCCAAGGTACGTTGAGGGGCACAGATACGCAGTATTTT
once	TRBV6-1	.	TRBJ2-6	CASSEVGPRLGANVLTF	TGTGCCAGCAGTGAAGTAGGTCCGCGGCTTGGGGCCAACGTCCTGACTTTC
.	TRBV7-3	TRBD1	TRBJ2-2	CASSPDRVRTGELFF	TGTGCCAGCAGCCCGGACAGGGTTCGCACCGGGGAGCTGTTTTTT
.	TRBV6-6	.	TRBJ2-7	CASNPGTHAYEQYF	TGTGCCAGCAACCCCGGGACTCATGCCTACGAGCAGTACTTC
.	TRBV5-6	TRBD1	TRBJ1-2	CASSPETGTASYGYTF	TGTGCCAGCAGCCCGGAAACCGGGACAGCTAGCTATGGCTACACCTTC
.	TRBV6-5	.	TRBJ1-4	CASSYSGTGNEKLFF	TGTGCCAGCAGTTACTCGGGCACGGGGAATGAAAAACTGTTTTTT
.	TRBV6-5	.	TRBJ1-2	CASGTSYGYTF	TGTGCCAGCGGGACATCCTATGGCTACACCTTC
.	TRBV7-3	.	TRBJ2-1	CASSLGGGSTYNEQFF	TGTGCCAGCAGCTTAGGCGGCGGGTCGACCTACAATGAGCAGTTCTTC
few	TRBV19	.	TRBJ1-1	CASREQGNTEAFF	TGTGCCAGTAGAGAACAGGGGAACACTGAAGCTTTCTTT
.	TRBV6-1	TRBD1	TRBJ2-7	CASSERPGTGGPEQYF	TGTGCCAGCAGTGAACGGCCCGGGACAGGAGGACCCGAGCAGTACTTC
.	TRBV24-1	.	TRBJ2-3	CATSDPPRGGTDTQYF	TGTGCCACCAGTGATCCTCCTAGGGGTGGAACAGATACGCAGTATTTT
.	TRBV24-1	.	TRBJ1-2	CATSDNRGRGTNYGYTF	TGTGCCACCAGTGATAATAGGGGGAGAGGAACGAACTATGGCTACACCTTC